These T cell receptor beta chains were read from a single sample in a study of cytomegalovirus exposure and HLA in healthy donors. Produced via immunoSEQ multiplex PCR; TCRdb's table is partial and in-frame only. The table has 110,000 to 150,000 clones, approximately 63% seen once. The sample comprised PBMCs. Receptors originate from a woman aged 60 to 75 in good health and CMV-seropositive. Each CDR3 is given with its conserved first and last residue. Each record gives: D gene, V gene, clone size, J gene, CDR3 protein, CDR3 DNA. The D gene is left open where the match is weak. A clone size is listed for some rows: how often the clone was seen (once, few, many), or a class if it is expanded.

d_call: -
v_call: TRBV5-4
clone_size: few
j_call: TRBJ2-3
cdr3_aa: CASSFSQTDTQYF
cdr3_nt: TGTGCCAGCAGCTTCTCACAGACAGATACGCAGTATTTT

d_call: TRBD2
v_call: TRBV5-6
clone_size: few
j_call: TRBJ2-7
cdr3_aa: CASSLYVAGGPRSEQYF
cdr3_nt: TGTGCCAGCAGCTTGTACGTAGCGGGAGGGCCCAGGAGCGAGCAGTACTTC

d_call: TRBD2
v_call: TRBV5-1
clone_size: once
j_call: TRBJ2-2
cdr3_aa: CASSSSSGGSSIAGELFF
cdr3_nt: TGCGCCAGCAGCTCGAGCTCGGGGGGAAGTTCGATCGCCGGGGAGCTGTTTTTT

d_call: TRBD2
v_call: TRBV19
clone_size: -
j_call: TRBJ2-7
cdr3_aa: CASSTGLGSYEQYF
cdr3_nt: TGTGCCAGTAGTACGGGACTAGGCTCCTACGAGCAGTACTTC

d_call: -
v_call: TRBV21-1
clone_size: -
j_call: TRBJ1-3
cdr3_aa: CASTPTGLGGNTIYF
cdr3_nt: TGTGCCAGCACCCCCACAGGTTTAGGTGGAAACACCATATATTTT

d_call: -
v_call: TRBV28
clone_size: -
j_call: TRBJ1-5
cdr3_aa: CASSLLARVNNQPQHF
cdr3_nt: TGTGCCAGCAGTTTACTGGCCAGGGTGAACAATCAGCCCCAGCATTTT

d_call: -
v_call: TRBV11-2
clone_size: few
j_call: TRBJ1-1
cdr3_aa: CASSPGHNTEAFF
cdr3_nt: TGTGCCAGCAGCCCCGGTCACAACACTGAAGCTTTCTTT

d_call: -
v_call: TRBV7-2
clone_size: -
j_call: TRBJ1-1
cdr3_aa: CASSLPGSASTEAFF
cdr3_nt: TGTGCCAGCAGCTTACCCGGGAGCGCGAGCACTGAAGCTTTCTTT

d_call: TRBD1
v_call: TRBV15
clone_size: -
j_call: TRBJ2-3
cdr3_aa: CATSRGKDRGTDTQYF
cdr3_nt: TGTGCCACCAGCAGAGGGAAAGACAGGGGAACAGATACGCAGTATTTT

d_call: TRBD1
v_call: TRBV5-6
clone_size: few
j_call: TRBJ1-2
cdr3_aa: CASSLRQGDGYTF
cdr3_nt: TGTGCCAGCAGCTTGCGGCAGGGGGATGGCTACACCTTC

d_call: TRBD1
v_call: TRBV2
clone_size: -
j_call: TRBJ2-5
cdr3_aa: CASRGQLNQETQYF
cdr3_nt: TGTGCCAGCAGGGGACAGCTCAACCAAGAGACCCAGTACTTC

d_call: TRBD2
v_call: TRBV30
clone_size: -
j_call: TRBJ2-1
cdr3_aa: CAWSVRLAGASNEQFF
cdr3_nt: TGTGCCTGGAGTGTACGCCTAGCGGGAGCTTCCAATGAGCAGTTCTTC

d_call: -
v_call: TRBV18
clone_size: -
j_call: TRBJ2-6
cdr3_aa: CASSSETGLGANVLTF
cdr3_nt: TGTGCCAGCTCATCCGAAACAGGGCTCGGGGCCAACGTCCTGACTTTC

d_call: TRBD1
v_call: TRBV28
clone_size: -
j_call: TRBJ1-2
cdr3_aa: CASSLDRVGYTF
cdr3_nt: TGTGCCAGCAGTTTGGACAGGGTTGGCTACACCTTC

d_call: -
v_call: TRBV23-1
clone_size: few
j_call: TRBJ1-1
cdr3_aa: CASSQSGGGKYTEAFF
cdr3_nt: TGCGCCAGCAGTCAATCAGGCGGAGGGAAGTACACTGAAGCTTTCTTT

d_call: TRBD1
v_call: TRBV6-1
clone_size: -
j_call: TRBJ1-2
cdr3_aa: CASRHRDRAFLYTF
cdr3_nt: TGTGCCAGCAGACACCGGGACAGAGCTTTCCTCTACACCTTC

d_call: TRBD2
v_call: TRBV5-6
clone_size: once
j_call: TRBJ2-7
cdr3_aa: CASSSRLAVIEQYF
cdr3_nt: TGTGCCAGCAGCTCGCGACTAGCGGTAATCGAGCAGTACTTC

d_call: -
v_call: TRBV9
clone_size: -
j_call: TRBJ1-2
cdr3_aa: CASSVDSLNYGYTF
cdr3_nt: TGTGCCAGCAGCGTAGACAGCTTGAACTATGGCTACACCTTC

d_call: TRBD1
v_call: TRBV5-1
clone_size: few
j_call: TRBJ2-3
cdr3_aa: CASSSDRGGTDTQYF
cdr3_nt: TGCGCCAGCAGCTCAGACAGGGGCGGCACAGATACGCAGTATTTT

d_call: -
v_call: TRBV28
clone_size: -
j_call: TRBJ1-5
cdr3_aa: CASSLGRGIQPQHF
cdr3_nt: TGTGCCAGCAGTTTAGGGCGGGGGATTCAGCCCCAGCATTTT

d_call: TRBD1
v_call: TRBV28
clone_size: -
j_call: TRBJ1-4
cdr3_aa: CASEAPNRQGEKLFF
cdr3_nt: TGTGCCAGCGAGGCCCCCAATCGACAGGGTGAAAAACTGTTTTTT

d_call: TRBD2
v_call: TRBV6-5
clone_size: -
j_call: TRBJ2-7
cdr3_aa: CASSPRASGGYEQYF
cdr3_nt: TGTGCCAGCAGTCCCAGAGCTAGCGGGGGATACGAGCAGTACTTC

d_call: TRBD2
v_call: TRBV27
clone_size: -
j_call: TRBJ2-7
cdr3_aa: CASSLKRELVYEQYF
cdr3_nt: TGTGCCAGCAGTTTAAAGCGGGAGCTCGTCTACGAGCAGTACTTC

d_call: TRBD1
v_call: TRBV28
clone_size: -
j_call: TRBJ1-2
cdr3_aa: CASRTSGTGGYTF
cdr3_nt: TGTGCCAGCAGAACGTCGGGGACAGGAGGCTACACCTTC

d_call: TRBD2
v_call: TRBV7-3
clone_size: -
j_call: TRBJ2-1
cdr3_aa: CASSPTSGSDEQFF
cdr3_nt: TGTGCCAGCAGCCCGACTAGCGGGAGCGATGAGCAGTTCTTC

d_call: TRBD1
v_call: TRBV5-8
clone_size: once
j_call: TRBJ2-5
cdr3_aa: CASSPGTGKETQYF
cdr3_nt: TGTGCCAGCAGTCCCGGGACAGGGAAAGAGACCCAGTACTTC

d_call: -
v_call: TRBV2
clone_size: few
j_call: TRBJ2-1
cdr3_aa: CASRLLVNYNEQFF
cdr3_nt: TGTGCCAGCAGGTTACTTGTTAACTACAATGAGCAGTTCTTC

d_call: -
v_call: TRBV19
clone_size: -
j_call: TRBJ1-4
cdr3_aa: CASVGQPTNEKLFF
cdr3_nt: TGTGCCAGTGTTGGACAGCCAACTAATGAAAAACTGTTTTTT

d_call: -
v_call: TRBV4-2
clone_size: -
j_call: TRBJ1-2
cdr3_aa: CASSQRGRTNYGYTF
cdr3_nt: TGTGCCAGCAGCCAAAGGGGCAGAACTAACTATGGCTACACCTTC

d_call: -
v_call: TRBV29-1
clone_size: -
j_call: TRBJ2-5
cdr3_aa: CSASGEERPQETQYF
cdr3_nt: TGCAGCGCCTCCGGAGAGGAGCGGCCCCAAGAGACCCAGTACTTC

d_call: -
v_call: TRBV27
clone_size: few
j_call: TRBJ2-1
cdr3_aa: CASSLSASSYNEQFF
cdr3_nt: TGTGCCAGCAGTTTATCCGCGAGCTCCTACAATGAGCAGTTCTTC